Below, 5 T cell receptor beta chains from the same sample are listed, as sequenced in a study of T cells in localized non-small cell lung cancer. Generated by immunoSEQ multiplex PCR, the TCRdb table keeps only in-frame clones and is missing some. Among about 35,000 clones, 91% were seen once, and the ten largest hold about 10%. Here the sequenced sample was peripheral blood mononuclear cells, taken before any cancer treatment. The receptor set was obtained from a female donor older than 55 with stage II lung adenocarcinoma.

This chain uses TRBV7-2 with TRBJ2-1; 8 nucleotides match TRBD2. The V segment lost 1 base and the J segment 4 bases; nucleotides outside the gene matches: 6. CDR1 SGHTA and CDR2 FQGNSA come from the germline V gene. CDR3 length equals 16 residues. The DNA of the CDR3 is TGTGCCAGCAGCTTAGGAGGAACGGGAGGGTACAATGAGCAGTTCTTC. It translates to CASSLGGTGGYNEQFF.

By share, this clone counts as large. Other DNA variants within this sample encode the same CDR3. This chain uses TRBV7-2 with TRBJ2-1, with 8 bases that match TRBD2. V lost 0 bases, J lost 6 bases, and 1 base stayed unmatched. The CDR3 consists of 14 residues. The germline V gene encodes CDR1 SGHTA and CDR2 FQGNSA. CDR3: CASSLAAGANEQFF. CDR3 DNA: TGTGCCAGCAGCTTAGCAGCGGGAGCCAATGAGCAGTTCTTC.

This chain links TRBV5-1 with TRBJ2-1, with D possibly TRBD1 on 5 matching bases. Deletions cut 4 bases from V and 5 bases from J, with 16 bases between. From germline, CDR1 is SGHRS and CDR2 YFSETQ. The CDR3 runs to 15 residues. CDR3 DNA: TGCGCCAGCAGCCTTTTCCAGGGCCTTGACAATGAGCAGTTCTTC. Translating gives CASSLFQGLDNEQFF.

The rearrangement links TRBV4-3 to TRBJ1-2, with a tentative D call TRBD1 (6 bases). V was pared by 0 bases and J by 8 bases, with 16 bases between. This CDR3 contains 15 residues. CDR1 and CDR2 (germline): LGHNA, YSLEER. CDR3 nucleotide sequence: TGCGCCAGCAGCCAAGATCAAAGGGCAGGGGTAGGCTACACCTTC. Protein sequence: CASSQDQRAGVGYTF.

This chain connects TRBV5-1 to TRBJ2-3; D call uncertain. The CDR3 sequence is 12 residues long. Trimming took 4 bases from V and 5 from J, leaving 8 bases between them. Germline V CDR1 and CDR2: SGHRS, YFSETQ. The CDR3 sequence: CASSSQLDTQYF. In DNA form, the CDR3 reads TGCGCCAGCAGCAGTCAACTAGATACGCAGTATTTT.